A single sample is the source of the 25 T cell receptor beta chains below, sequenced in a study of blood T cell repertoires in COVID-19. Libraries were prepared by immunoSEQ multiplex PCR; TCRdb keeps only in-frame clonotypes and omits some of them. The data contain over 200,000 clones, 85% to 90% of them singletons. The sequenced sample consisted of peripheral blood. The source of these receptors is a middle-aged woman who had recovered from COVID-19.

The chain has TRBV7-3 and TRBJ2-5; 7 bases match TRBD2. Germline trimming cut 2 bases from V and 5 bases from J; bases unmatched to any gene: 2. The CDR3 runs 13 residues. CDR1 and CDR2 (germline): SGHTA, FQGTGA. The CDR3 loop is CASSLGGEETQYF. The CDR3 coding sequence is TGTGCCAGCAGCTTAGGGGGGGAGGAGACCCAGTACTTC.

This clone showed up just once. The chain has TRBV12-3 or TRBV12-4 and TRBJ1-2; tentatively, D is TRBD1 (6 bases). Between the trimmed V and J ends, which lost 6 bases and 5 bases, there was a span of 10 bases. CDR3 size: 12 residues. CDR3 sequence: CASSRDKYGYTF. For the CDR3, the DNA is TGTGCCAGCAGCCGGGACAAATATGGCTACACCTTC.

The rearrangement links TRBV6-5 to TRBJ2-1; D possibly corresponds to TRBD1 (6 bases). Between the trimmed V and J ends, which lost 2 bases and 4 bases, there was a span of 12 bases. Per the germline V gene, CDR1 is MNHEY and CDR2 is SVGAGI. The CDR3 spans 15 residues. DNA of the CDR3: TGTGCCAGCAGTTACATCTTCCAGGGGTACAATGAGCAGTTCTTC. Protein sequence: CASSYIFQGYNEQFF.

This clone has just a few counts. The gene calls are TRBV14 and TRBJ1-1; 8 nucleotides agree with TRBD1. CDR1 is SGHDN, CDR2 FVKESK, per germline. This CDR3 has 13 amino acids. Trimming removed 8 bases from V and 5 bases from J; junction bases left unmatched: 7. This CDR3 is CASSTGARTEAFF. CDR3 DNA sequence: TGTGCCAGCTCGACAGGGGCGAGGACTGAAGCTTTCTTT. Using reference TRBV14 and TRBJ1-1 for the parts outside the CDR3, the full variable domain is EAGVTQFPSHSVIEKGQTVTLRCDPISGHDNLYWYRRVMGKEIKFLLHFVKESKQDESGMPNNRFLAERTGGTYSTLKVQPAELEDSGVYFCASSTGARTEAFFGQGTRLTVV.

This rearrangement joins TRBV30 to TRBJ1-4, with no clear D. Germline values: CDR1 GTSNPN, CDR2 SVGIG (reference sequence). V lost 1 base to trimming and J lost 8 bases, with 20 bases between them. CDR3 length equals 16 residues. DNA for the CDR3: TGTGCCTGGAGTGCCTGGATCGGGGTGGTGGGGGAAAAACTGTTTTTT. Translated, it gives CAWSAWIGVVGEKLFF.

This clone was detected only a few times. The J gene is TRBJ1-1, the V gene TRBV28, with 8 bases lining up with TRBD1. The V gene's germline CDR1 is MDHEN and CDR2 SYDVKM. This CDR3 is 14 amino acids long. Trimming removed 6 bases from V and 3 bases from J; junction bases left unmatched: 6. The chain's CDR3 is CASRPGGRYTEAFF. CDR3 nucleotide sequence: TGTGCCAGCAGACCAGGGGGCAGGTACACTGAAGCTTTCTTT.

The chain combines TRBV3-1 (or the pseudogene TRBV3-2) with TRBJ1-1; D is uncertain. V was trimmed by 2 bases and J by 1 base, leaving 8 bases between them. CDR1 and CDR2 (germline): LGHDT, YNNKEL (reference sequence). The CDR3 is 14 residues long. CDR3 sequence: CASSQPHRNTEAFF. The CDR3 nucleotides are TGTGCCAGCAGCCAACCCCACAGGAACACTGAAGCTTTCTTT.

The gene calls are TRBV18 and TRBJ1-2; D is uncertain. V gave up 2 bases and J gave up 4 bases, with 8 bases separating them. This CDR3 is built from 13 residues. Germline assignment: CDR1 KGHSH and CDR2 LQKENI. CDR3 loop: CASSPEGGYGYTF. CDR3 nucleotides: TGTGCCAGCTCACCAGAAGGCGGCTATGGCTACACCTTC.

The chain combines TRBV4-2 with TRBJ1-1, with D tentatively TRBD1 (6 bases). The ends were cut back, 1 base at V and 1 base at J, with 10 bases in the middle. CDR3 length equals 15 residues. CDR1 is LGHNA and CDR2 is YNFKEQ in the germline V gene. The CDR3 sequence: CASSQGGGPNTEAFF. In DNA form, the CDR3 reads TGTGCCAGCAGCCAAGGGGGGGGGCCGAACACTGAAGCTTTCTTT.

The chain links TRBV12-3 or TRBV12-4 to TRBJ2-3; the D is unclear. V lost 6 bases and J 5 bases, leaving 12 bases between the germline ends. The CDR3 sequence is 13 residues long. CDR3 amino acids: CASRHDSGDTQYF. The CDR3 bases are TGTGCCAGCAGACACGACTCGGGAGATACGCAGTATTTT.

This chain connects TRBV3-1 (or the pseudogene TRBV3-2) to TRBJ1-1, with D uncertain. This CDR3 spans 11 amino acids. V was pared by 4 bases and J by 3 bases, with 3 bases between. The germline V gene encodes CDR1 LGHDT and CDR2 YNNKEL (reference sequence). CDR3 sequence: CASSLYTEAFF. DNA of the CDR3: TGTGCCAGCAGCCTATACACTGAAGCTTTCTTT.

This clone was recorded a few times. The chain recombines TRBV3-1 (or the pseudogene TRBV3-2) with TRBJ2-3; 15 positions match TRBD2. CDR3 length: 16 amino acids. J gave up 4 bases and V 1 base, and 0 bases lay outside the gene matches. Germline CDR1 LGHDT, CDR2 YNNKEL (reference sequence). CDR3 nucleotides: TGTGCCAGCAGCCAAGGGACTAGCGGGAGGGCAGATACGCAGTATTTT. Protein sequence: CASSQGTSGRADTQYF.

This chain connects TRBV6-2 or TRBV6-3 to TRBJ1-1, with D possibly TRBD1 on 5 matching bases. V lost 1 base and J 7 bases, leaving 10 bases between the germline ends. The germline V gene encodes CDR1 MNHEY and CDR2 SVGEGT. The CDR3 covers 13 residues. The CDR3 region has the DNA TGTGCCAGCAGTTACTGGGGCGGGATTGAAGCTTTCTTT. The encoded protein is CASSYWGGIEAFF.

The CDR3 nucleotides are TGTGCCAGCAGCCTGGCCCCGGGACAGGGGGCTGAAGCTTTCTTT. This codes for CASSLAPGQGAEAFF. The V gene is TRBV5-6, the J gene TRBJ1-1, with TRBD1 matching over 11 bases. The CDR3 consists of 15 residues. V shed 4 bases and J 6 bases; nucleotides not matched to a gene: 8. Germline CDR1 is SGHDT and CDR2 is YYEEEE.

The chain uses TRBV9 and TRBJ2-7; D not certain. Looked up from germline, CDR1 is SGDLS and CDR2 is YYNGEE. V was clipped by 3 bases and J by 3 bases, with 13 bases between them. The CDR3 totals 14 residues. The CDR3 DNA follows: TGTGCCAGCAGCGGCGGCAGCCAAGGCTACGAGCAGTACTTC. Translated, it gives CASSGGSQGYEQYF. Variable domain in full (rest from reference TRBV9 and TRBJ2-7): DSGVTQTPKHLITATGQRVTLRCSPRSGDLSVYWYQQSLDQGLQFLIQYYNGEERAKGNILERFSAQQFPDLHSELNLSSLELGDSALYFCASSGGSQGYEQYFGPGTRLTVT.

The chain has TRBV6-5 and TRBJ2-7; 10 bases are a match to TRBD1. V shed 0 bases and J 4 bases; nucleotides not matched to a gene: 6. This CDR3 spans 16 amino acids. CDR1 MNHEY and CDR2 SVGAGI come from the germline V gene. In DNA form, the CDR3 reads TGTGCCAGCAGTTACTCTGCTCCGGGACAGGGGTACGAGCAGTACTTC. Protein product: CASSYSAPGQGYEQYF.

The CDR3 sequence: CASSESGGSYEQYV. CDR3 in DNA: TGCGCCAGCAGTGAGTCGGGGGGCTCCTACGAGCAGTACGTC. This chain uses TRBV10-2 with TRBJ2-7, with D maybe TRBD2 (6 bases). The V gene's germline CDR1 is WSHSY and CDR2 SAAADI. The CDR3 sequence is 14 residues long. Trimming took 0 bases from V and 0 from J, leaving 6 bases between them.

V is TRBV11-2 and J is TRBJ1-2; D possibly corresponds to TRBD1 (5 bases). V was clipped by 4 bases and J by 3 bases, with 18 bases between them. This CDR3 is 16 amino acids long. Germline CDR1 reads SGHAT; CDR2 reads FQNNGV. CDR3 sequence reads: CASSSGSRQGHYGYTF. The CDR3 DNA follows: TGTGCCAGCAGCTCCGGGTCAAGGCAGGGTCACTATGGCTACACCTTC. Using reference TRBV11-2 and TRBJ1-2 for the parts outside the CDR3, the full variable domain is EAGVAQSPRYKIIEKRQSVAFWCNPISGHATLYWYQQILGQGPKLLIQFQNNGVVDDSQLPKDRFSAERLKGVDSTLKIQPAKLEDSAVYLCASSSGSRQGHYGYTFGSGTRLTVV.

The CDR3 protein is CASSPPGGRGGTQYF. The CDR3 DNA sequence: TGTGCCAGCAGCCCCCCCGGCGGGAGGGGGGGGACCCAGTACTTC. V gene TRBV11-2 combines with J gene TRBJ2-5, with TRBD2 matching 9 bases. Trimming removed 5 bases from V and 7 bases from J; junction bases left unmatched: 11. CDR1 and CDR2 (germline): SGHAT, FQNNGV. The CDR3 is 15 residues long.

The chain couples TRBV30 to TRBJ2-4; 7 bases are a match to TRBD1. CDR3 length: 17 residues. Germline trimming cut 0 bases from V and 0 bases from J; bases unmatched to any gene: 8. CDR1 and CDR2 from the germline V gene are GTSNPN and SVGIG (reference sequence). As DNA, the CDR3 is TGTGCCTGGAGTGTAGGGGGCACCGGGCTAGCCAAAAACATTCAGTACTTC. Translated: CAWSVGGTGLAKNIQYF.

As regards this clone: This is likely a read error, given that the CDR3 carries no conserved phenylalanine or tryptophan at its end. V usage is TRBV5-1 and J usage is TRBJ1-2; the D is unclear. The germline gives CDR1 SGHRS, CDR2 YFSETQ. Trimming left V 4 bases short and J 4 bases short, with 14 bases between. The CDR3 is 14 amino acids. CDR3 in amino acids: CASSPVGERYGYTS. The CDR3 DNA follows: TGCGCCAGCAGCCCGGTGGGAGAGCGCTATGGCTACACCTCC.

The J gene is TRBJ2-3, the V gene TRBV5-4; TRBD2 might be the D (7 bases). From germline, CDR1 is SGHNT and CDR2 YYREEE (reference sequence). V lost 4 bases to trimming and J lost 1 base, with 16 bases between them. The length of the CDR3 is 16 residues. CDR3: CASSNGGAGGTDTQYF. CDR3 sequence (DNA): TGTGCCAGCAGCAATGGGGGGGCAGGGGGCACAGATACGCAGTATTTT.

This clone was seen a single time. The gene calls are TRBV6-1 and TRBJ2-1; 14 positions agree with TRBD2. J was trimmed by 3 bases and V by 3 bases; bases with no gene match: 10. The CDR3 is 19 residues long. The germline V gene has CDR1 MNHNS and CDR2 SASEGT. The CDR3 DNA is TGTGCCAGCAGTGACGGGGGACGGACTAGCGGGAGGATCTACAATGAGCAGTTCTTC. Encoded protein: CASSDGGRTSGRIYNEQFF.

The rearrangement links TRBV6-4 to TRBJ2-1; 10 bases match TRBD2. Trimming at V came to 4 bases and at J to 5 bases, leaving 5 bases not matched to a gene. The CDR3 runs to 15 residues. Germline assignment: CDR1 MRHNA and CDR2 SNTAGT. The chain's CDR3 is CASSARTSGNNEQFF. CDR3 nucleotides: TGTGCCAGCAGTGCCCGGACTAGCGGCAACAATGAGCAGTTCTTC.

The rearrangement joins TRBV28 to TRBJ1-2; 7 positions match TRBD1. The V and J ends lost 3 bases and 5 bases, in that order; junction bases with no gene match: 9. CDR1 MDHEN and CDR2 SYDVKM come from the germline V gene. The CDR3 covers 15 residues. The CDR3 coding sequence is TGTGCCAGCAGTTTTGTGACAGGGCGTAGATATGGCTACACCTTC. It specifies CASSFVTGRRYGYTF.